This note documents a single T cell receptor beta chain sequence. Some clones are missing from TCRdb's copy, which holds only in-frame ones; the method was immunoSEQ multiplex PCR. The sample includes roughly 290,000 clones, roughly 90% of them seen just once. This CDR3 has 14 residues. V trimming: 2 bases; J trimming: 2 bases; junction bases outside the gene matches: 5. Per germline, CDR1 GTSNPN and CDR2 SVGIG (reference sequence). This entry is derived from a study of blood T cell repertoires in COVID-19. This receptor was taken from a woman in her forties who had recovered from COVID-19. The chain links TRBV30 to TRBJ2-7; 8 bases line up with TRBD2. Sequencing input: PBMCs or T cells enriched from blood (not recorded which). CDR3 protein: CAWSRGGAAYEQYF. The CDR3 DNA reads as TGTGCCTGGAGTCGGGGGGGGGCCGCCTACGAGCAGTACTTC.